The 26 T cell receptor beta chains below come from one sample, sequenced in a study of T-cell memory formation after mild COVID-19. Each CDR3 protein gets one entry after TCRdb re-called the 5' RACE reads with MiXCR. The data hold about 560,000 distinct CDR3 sequences, with around a sixth observed a single time. The sample consisted of PBMCs or a T cell subset sorted from them (not recorded which). The receptors stem from an adult woman who had mild COVID-19 (a few samples of this study predate the infection). Cell type and time point are not known.

V usage is TRBV11-2 and J usage is TRBJ1-2, with D possibly TRBD1 on 6 matching bases. The V gene lost 5 bases and the J gene lost 4 bases, with 20 bases spanning the gap. CDR3 length: 16 residues. Germline V gene data show CDR1 as SGHAT and CDR2 as FQNNGV. DNA for the CDR3: TGTGCCAGCAGCCCCCTCGGCCCGACAGGAATCTATGGCTACACCTTC. Translation gives CASSPLGPTGIYGYTF.

V is TRBV19 and J is TRBJ2-2, with D perhaps matching TRBD1 or TRBD2 (5 bases each). Trimming pared 9 bases from V and 5 bases from J, leaving 10 bases between. CDR1 LNHDA and CDR2 SQIVND come from the germline V gene (reference sequence). This CDR3 contains 12 residues. The CDR3 sequence is CASEGETGELFF. The CDR3 DNA sequence: TGTGCCAGCGAAGGGGAGACCGGGGAGCTGTTTTTT.

The chain joins TRBV2 to TRBJ1-2, with TRBD1 identical over 7 bases. Losses at the gene ends were 4 bases for V and 8 bases for J; bases not matched to a gene: 19. CDR1 SNHLY and CDR2 FYNNEI come from the germline V gene. The CDR3 has 17 amino acids. The CDR3, as DNA: TGTGCCAGCAGTGTACGGAGAGGGGGCGCGGGGCTACAAGGCTACACCTTC. It is translated as CASSVRRGGAGLQGYTF.

V gene TRBV18 combines with J gene TRBJ2-5; D is ambiguous. Trimming took off 4 bases at V and 5 bases at J, with 11 bases between the two ends. The germline V gene encodes CDR1 KGHSH and CDR2 LQKENI. This CDR3 region has 13 residues. The CDR3 DNA follows: TGTGCCAGCTCACAAGGGCGACTGGAGACCCAGTACTTC. This codes for CASSQGRLETQYF.

The V call is TRBV30, the J call TRBJ2-7; TRBD2 might be the D (6 bases). The CDR3 contains 12 residues. Per germline, CDR1 GTSNPN and CDR2 SVGIG (reference sequence). Trimming pared 1 base from V and 2 bases from J, leaving 6 bases between. CDR3 region: CAWSAGAYEQYF. As DNA, the CDR3 is TGTGCCTGGAGTGCGGGGGCCTACGAGCAGTACTTC.

V and J are TRBV7-6 and TRBJ1-1, with 9 bases identical to TRBD1. This CDR3 has 17 residues. The germline V gene encodes CDR1 SGHVS and CDR2 FNYEAQ. The V gene end was trimmed by 2 bases and the J gene end by 5 bases; junction bases not matched to a gene: 12. The CDR3 DNA is TGTGCCAGCAGCTTAACGGCACAGGGGGCGGGGAGGACTGAAGCTTTCTTT. As protein: CASSLTAQGAGRTEAFF.

This rearrangement joins TRBV5-1 to TRBJ2-7, with 9 bases matching TRBD2. The CDR3 runs to 14 residues. Germline V lookup: CDR1 SGHRS, CDR2 YFSETQ. The V gene end was trimmed by 3 bases and the J gene end by 3 bases; junction bases not matched to a gene: 4. CDR3 in DNA: TGCGCCAGCAGCTCTAGCGGGATGGACTACGAGCAGTACTTC. This codes for CASSSSGMDYEQYF.

This clonotype was counted between two and nine times. J is TRBJ2-5 and V is TRBV5-1; D uncertain. This CDR3 is 17 amino acids long. V was shortened by 2 bases and J by 5 bases, with 22 bases between the two germline ends. Germline assignment: CDR1 SGHRS and CDR2 YFSETQ. DNA for the CDR3: TGCGCCAGCAGCTTCAGATACTCTTTCGGCGGCCAGGAGACCCAGTACTTC. Translated: CASSFRYSFGGQETQYF.

V and J are TRBV7-6 and TRBJ1-3, with D hard to call. Germline CDR1 is SGHVS and CDR2 is FNYEAQ. The CDR3 length is 15 residues. Between the trimmed V and J ends, which lost 6 bases and 0 bases, there was a span of 12 bases. In DNA form, the CDR3 reads TGTGCCAGCAGGTCCGGGCCCGCCTCTGGAAACACCATATATTTT. Protein product: CASRSGPASGNTIYF.

The V and J genes are TRBV7-9 and TRBJ1-2, with 7 positions matching TRBD1. CDR1 and CDR2 from the germline V gene are SEHNR and FQNEAQ (reference sequence). The CDR3 sequence is 15 residues long. Trimming at V came to 5 bases and at J to 4 bases, leaving 10 bases not matched to a gene. The CDR3 loop reads CASSTRDRSFYGYTF. The CDR3 DNA follows: TGTGCCAGCAGCACGCGGGACAGATCTTTCTATGGCTACACCTTC.

This clonotype appeared a few times. The rearrangement joins TRBV9 to TRBJ2-1; 14 bases match TRBD2. The germline CDR1 and CDR2 sequences are SGDLS and YYNGEE. Trimming took 0 bases from V and 7 from J; bases not matched to a gene: 3. This CDR3 contains 16 residues. The CDR3 spells CASSVGLAGGHNEQFF. For the CDR3, the DNA is TGTGCCAGCAGCGTAGGACTAGCGGGGGGGCATAATGAGCAGTTCTTC.

V usage is TRBV7-2 and J usage is TRBJ2-3; D assignment may be TRBD1 or TRBD2 (7 bases each). With 5 bases removed from V and 1 base from J, the gap between germline ends came to 22 bases. The CDR3 has 18 amino acids. Germline CDR1 and CDR2: SGHTA and FQGNSA. The CDR3: CASSRYSAGGGGTDTQYF. DNA of the CDR3: TGTGCCAGCAGCCGGTACAGCGCAGGGGGAGGGGGCACAGATACGCAGTATTTT.

This clonotype was observed a few times. The chain has TRBV5-1 and TRBJ2-7, with D perhaps matching TRBD1 (6 bases). CDR1 and CDR2 (germline): SGHRS, YFSETQ. The CDR3 has 13 residues. The ends were cut back, 4 bases at V and 6 bases at J, with 14 bases in the middle. CDR3: CASSAGDLLEQYF. The CDR3 DNA is TGCGCCAGCAGCGCAGGGGACCTGCTCGAGCAGTACTTC.

The chain uses TRBV20-1 and TRBJ2-7, with D maybe TRBD2 (6 bases). Trimming took 4 bases from V and 6 from J, leaving 16 bases between them. The CDR3 is 13 residues long. Germline CDR1 reads DFQATT; CDR2 reads SNEGSKA (reference sequence). CDR3 region: CSANTEGPSEQYF. The DNA for the CDR3 is TGCAGTGCTAATACGGAGGGCCCTAGCGAGCAGTACTTC.

V gene TRBV7-8 combines with J gene TRBJ2-3, with TRBD2 matching 7 bases. The CDR3 runs 20 residues. The J segment lost 0 bases and the V segment lost 3 bases, leaving 18 bases of the junction unmatched. Per germline, CDR1 SGHVS and CDR2 FQNEAQ. The CDR3 is CASSFTSAGGSTISTDTQYF. Written as DNA, the CDR3 is TGTGCCAGCAGCTTTACTAGCGCGGGCGGGTCGACTATTAGCACAGATACGCAGTATTTT.

In its sample, this clonotype was seen a few times. The genes are TRBV6-5 and TRBJ2-5; TRBD1 or TRBD2 may be the D gene (5 bases each). Trimming stripped 6 bases from V and 4 bases from J, with 12 bases between. Germline V gives CDR1 MNHEY, CDR2 SVGAGI. CDR3 size: 13 residues. CDR3 DNA: TGTGCCAGCAGCTCCGACGGGGCAGAGACCCAGTACTTC. Translation: CASSSDGAETQYF.

The chain links TRBV4-3 to TRBJ1-4, with 7 bases identical to TRBD1. This CDR3 spans 15 amino acids. Germline V gene sequence: CDR1 LGHNA, CDR2 YSLEER. The junction had 6 bases not matched to a gene; V was cut back by 5 bases and J by 3 bases. As DNA, the CDR3 is TGCGCCAGCAGCATACAGGGGTCCCCTAATGAAAAACTGTTTTTT. Protein: CASSIQGSPNEKLFF.

This chain joins TRBV7-9 and TRBJ1-5; 10 bases are shared with TRBD1. This CDR3 comprises 16 residues. V was clipped by 4 bases and J by 3 bases; unmatched bases: 6. Germline V gene sequence: CDR1 SEHNR, CDR2 FQNEAQ (reference sequence). The CDR3 loop is CASSSMDRGYNQPQHF. Written as DNA, the CDR3 is TGTGCCAGCAGCTCCATGGACAGGGGGTACAATCAGCCCCAGCATTTT.

The chain carries TRBV7-9 and TRBJ2-5, with D perhaps matching TRBD2 (5 bases). The V gene lost 1 base and the J gene lost 3 bases, with 12 bases spanning the gap. This CDR3 has 15 amino acids. Looked up from germline, CDR1 is SEHNR and CDR2 is FQNEAQ (reference sequence). CDR3 in amino acids: CASSLGLREKETQYF. The CDR3 nucleotides read TGTGCCAGCAGCTTAGGCCTGAGGGAGAAAGAGACCCAGTACTTC.

In this sample, this clonotype turned up a few times. This chain connects TRBV12-3 or TRBV12-4 to TRBJ1-1; no clear D gene. Trimming took 6 bases from V and 3 from J, leaving 11 bases between them. There are 13 residues in the CDR3. This chain's CDR3 is CASSITSDTEAFF. CDR3 DNA sequence: TGTGCCAGCAGCATAACAAGTGACACTGAAGCTTTCTTT.

This clonotype was observed a few times. The rearrangement uses TRBV4-3 and TRBJ2-7; 9 positions match TRBD2. After removal of 4 bases from V and 2 bases from J, the junction contained 6 bases not matched to a gene. The CDR3 is 15 amino acids. In germline, CDR1 is LGHNA, CDR2 YSLEER. DNA for the CDR3: TGCGCCAGCAGCCCATCGACTAGCGGCGCCTACGAGCAGTACTTC. Its protein is CASSPSTSGAYEQYF.

This sequence joins TRBV15 and TRBJ2-1; the match to TRBD2 covers 12 bases. In germline, CDR1 is LNHNV, CDR2 YYDKDF (reference sequence). With 2 bases clipped from V and 12 bases from J, the junction kept 8 bases outside the gene matches. The CDR3 sequence is 15 residues long. The CDR3 is CATSRSTSGGVGQFF. As DNA, the CDR3 is TGTGCCACCAGCAGATCGACTAGCGGGGGTGTCGGGCAGTTCTTC. Supplemented by reference TRBV15 and TRBJ2-1, the full variable domain reads DAMVIQNPRYQVTQFGKPVTLSCSQTLNHNVMYWYQQKSSQAPKLLFHYYDKDFNNEADTPDNFQSRRPNTSFCFLDIRSPGLGDTAMYLCATSRSTSGGVGQFFGPGTRLTVL.

The rearrangement uses TRBV10-3 and TRBJ2-7, with D uncertain. Trimming removed 8 bases at V and 3 bases at J, with 14 bases between. This CDR3 spans 13 amino acids. Germline CDR1 reads ENHRY; CDR2 reads SYGVKD. The DNA of the CDR3 is TGTGCCATCGGACCTCAGGAGAGCTACGAGCAGTACTTC. Translating it yields CAIGPQESYEQYF.

This clonotype was detected a few times. J is TRBJ1-1 and V is TRBV29-1; no definite D call. Germline V lookup: CDR1 SQVTM, CDR2 ANQGSEA. The CDR3 runs 13 residues. V lost 0 bases and J 11 bases, leaving 16 bases between the germline ends. The DNA of the CDR3 is TGCAGCGTTGAAGATCTTCTGAAGGGATCTGCTTTCTTT. The encoded protein is CSVEDLLKGSAFF.

The chain uses TRBV19 and TRBJ2-1, with D unresolved. The CDR3 sequence is 14 residues long. Trimming left V 10 bases short and J 10 bases short, with 23 bases between. Germline CDR1 LNHDA, CDR2 SQIVND (reference sequence). The CDR3 reads CATNPSPGRYEQFF. DNA of the CDR3: TGTGCCACTAACCCGTCCCCAGGAAGATACGAGCAGTTCTTC.

The chain has TRBV5-4 and TRBJ2-5, with TRBD2 identical over 9 bases. J gave up 2 bases and V 1 base, and 21 bases lay outside the gene matches. This CDR3 region has 21 residues. Germline V gene sequence: CDR1 SGHNT, CDR2 YYREEE (reference sequence). The CDR3 coding sequence is TGTGCCAGCAGCTTGACGCTACTAGCGGGCACCCCTGCGGCCGAACAAGAGACCCAGTACTTC. Amino acid sequence: CASSLTLLAGTPAAEQETQYF.